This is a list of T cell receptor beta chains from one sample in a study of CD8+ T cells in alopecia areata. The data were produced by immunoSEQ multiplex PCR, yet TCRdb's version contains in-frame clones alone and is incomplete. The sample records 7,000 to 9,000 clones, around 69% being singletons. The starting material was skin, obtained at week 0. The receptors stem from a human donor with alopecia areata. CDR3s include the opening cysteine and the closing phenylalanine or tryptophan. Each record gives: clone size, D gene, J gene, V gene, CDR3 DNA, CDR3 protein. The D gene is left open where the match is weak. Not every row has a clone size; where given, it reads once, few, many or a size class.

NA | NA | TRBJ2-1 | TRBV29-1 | TGCAGCGTAGAGGGACGGACCGGCGCCGAGCAGTTCTTC | CSVEGRTGAEQFF
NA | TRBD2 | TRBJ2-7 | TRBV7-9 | TGTGCCAGCAGCTTAACCGGGTCAGCGGGGGACGAGCAGTACTTC | CASSLTGSAGDEQYF
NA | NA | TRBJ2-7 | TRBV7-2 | TGTGCCAGCAGGCTAGATGGGACCTACTCCTACGAGCAGTACTTC | CASRLDGTYSYEQYF
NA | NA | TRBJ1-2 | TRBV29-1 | TGCAGCGTTGTTAGCTCCAGGAGTGAGGGCTACACCTTC | CSVVSSRSEGYTF
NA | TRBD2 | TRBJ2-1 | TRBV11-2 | TGTGCCAGCAGCTTTCCTCAGGGGAGCGGGGGTTCCTACAATGAGCAGTTCTTC | CASSFPQGSGGSYNEQFF
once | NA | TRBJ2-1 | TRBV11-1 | TGTGCCAGCAGCTTAGGGGTGAACAATGAGCAGTTCTTC | CASSLGVNNEQFF
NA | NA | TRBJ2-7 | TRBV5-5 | TGTGCCAGCAGCCCGTCACAATCCTACTCCTACGAGCAGTACTTC | CASSPSQSYSYEQYF
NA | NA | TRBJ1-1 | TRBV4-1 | TGCGCCAGCAGCCAAGAGGGATTGGGGATGAACACTGAAGCTTTCTTT | CASSQEGLGMNTEAFF
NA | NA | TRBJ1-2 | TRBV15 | TGTGCCACCAGCAGTGATTCTATTGGCTACACCTTC | CATSSDSIGYTF
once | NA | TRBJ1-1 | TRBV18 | TGTGCCAGCTCACCACCCGTGGACCAAAAGGCAACTTTCTTT | CASSPPVDQKATFF
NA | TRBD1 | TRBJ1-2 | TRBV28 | TGTGCCAGCAGGACAGGGGGCACAGGCTACACCTTC | CASRTGGTGYTF
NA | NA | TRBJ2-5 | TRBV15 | TGTGCCACCAGCCAGTGGGGTCAAGAGACCCAGTACTTC | CATSQWGQETQYF
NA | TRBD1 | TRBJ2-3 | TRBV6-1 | TGTGCCACCACAGGGGGTAACACAGATACGCAGTATTTT | CATTGGNTDTQYF
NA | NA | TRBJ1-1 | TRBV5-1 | TGCGCCAGCAGCGGGGGACGGAGCATGAACACTGAAGCTTTCTTT | CASSGGRSMNTEAFF
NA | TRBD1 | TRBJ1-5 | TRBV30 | TGTGCCTGGAGCCACGGGACAGATCAGCCCCAGCATTTT | CAWSHGTDQPQHF
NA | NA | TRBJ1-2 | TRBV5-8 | TGTGCCAGCAGCTTTGGTGGTGCCGGCATCTATGGCTACACCTTC | CASSFGGAGIYGYTF
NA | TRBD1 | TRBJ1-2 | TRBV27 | TGTGCCAGCAGACCTCTCACAGGGGAATATGGCTACACCTTC | CASRPLTGEYGYTF
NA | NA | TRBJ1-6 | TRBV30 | TGTGCCATCCGGGGTGGTAATTCACCCCTCCACTTT | CAIRGGNSPLHF
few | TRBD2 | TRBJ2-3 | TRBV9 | TGTGCCAGCAGCGTATACCAGCGGGGGGGCCGGAGAGATACGCAGTATTTT | CASSVYQRGGRRDTQYF
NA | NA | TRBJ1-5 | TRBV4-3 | TGCGCCAGCAGCCAAGATATCAGTCAAGGGTATCAGCCCCAGCATTTT | CASSQDISQGYQPQHF
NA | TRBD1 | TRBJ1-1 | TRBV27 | TGTGCCAGCAGTTTAGCTTCAGGGGGTGCGAACACTGAAGCTTTCTTT | CASSLASGGANTEAFF
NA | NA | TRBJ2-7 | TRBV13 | TGTGCCAGCCGCACCGCCAGGTCTCAGTACTTC | CASRTARSQYF
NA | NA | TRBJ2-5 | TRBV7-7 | TGTGCCAGCAGCTTAGGGGTCAGGGATCAAGAGACCCAGTACTTC | CASSLGVRDQETQYF
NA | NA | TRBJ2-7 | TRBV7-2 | TGTGCCAGCAGCTTAGTCCGGGGATCAAGCTCCTACGAGCAGTACTTC | CASSLVRGSSSYEQYF
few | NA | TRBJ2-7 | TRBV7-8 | TGTGCCAGCAGCTTGTACCTCGCCTACGAGCAGTACTTC | CASSLYLAYEQYF
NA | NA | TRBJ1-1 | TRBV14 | TGTGCCAGCAGCCAAGCCAGGAACACTGAAGCTTTCTTT | CASSQARNTEAFF
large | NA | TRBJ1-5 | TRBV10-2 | TGCGCCAGCAGTGAGGCTCAGGGTCCCCAGCATTTT | CASSEAQGPQHF
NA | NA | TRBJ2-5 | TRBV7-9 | TGTGCCAGCAGCCCTCCGGGACGCCGGGAGACCCAGTACTTC | CASSPPGRRETQYF
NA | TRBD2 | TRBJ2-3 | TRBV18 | TGTGCCAGCTCCTGGACCGCGGGGGGTACAGATACGCAGTATTTT | CASSWTAGGTDTQYF
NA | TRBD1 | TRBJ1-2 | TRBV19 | TGTGCCAGTAGTATAGCAGGGGGCGGAAACGCTGGCTACACCTTC | CASSIAGGGNAGYTF
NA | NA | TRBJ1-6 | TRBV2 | TGTGCCGTCCTGGCCGGGACAAGAAATTCACCCCTCCACTTT | CAVLAGTRNSPLHF
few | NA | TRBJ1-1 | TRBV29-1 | TGCAGCGTCCGCCGGGACAAGAACACTGAAGCTTTCTTT | CSVRRDKNTEAFF
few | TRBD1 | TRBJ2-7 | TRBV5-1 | TGCGCCAGCGCAACACAGGGGATCAACGAGCAGTACTTC | CASATQGINEQYF
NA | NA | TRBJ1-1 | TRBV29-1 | TGCAGCGTGAGGGTATTTAATGGTGAAGCTTTCTTT | CSVRVFNGEAFF
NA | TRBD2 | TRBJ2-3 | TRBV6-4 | TGTGCCAGCAGTGACTCTAGCGGGGGGGCCGATACGCAGTATTTT | CASSDSSGGADTQYF
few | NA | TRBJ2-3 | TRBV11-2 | TGTGCCAGCAGCCTGGAGGGGCGGGGTTGGACAGATACGCAGTATTTT | CASSLEGRGWTDTQYF
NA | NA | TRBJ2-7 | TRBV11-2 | TGTGCCAGCAGCTTATCTCCCTACGAGCAGTACTTC | CASSLSPYEQYF
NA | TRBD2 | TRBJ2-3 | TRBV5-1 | TGCGCCAGCAGCTTGGGACTAGCGGGACCCGCCGGGGATACGCAGTATTTT | CASSLGLAGPAGDTQYF
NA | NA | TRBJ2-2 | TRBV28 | TGTGCCACAAACTTTAAACAGGGGAACACCGGGGAGCTGTTTTTT | CATNFKQGNTGELFF
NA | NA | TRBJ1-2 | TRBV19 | NA | CASTPYILEGVSGYTF
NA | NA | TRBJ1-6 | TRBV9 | TGTGCCAGCAGCGTAGGAGTGGTGACACCCCTCCACTTT | CASSVGVVTPLHF
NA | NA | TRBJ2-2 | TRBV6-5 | TGTGCCAGCAGGACATTGAACACCGGGGAGCTGTTTTTT | CASRTLNTGELFF
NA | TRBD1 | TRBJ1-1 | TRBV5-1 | TGCGCCAGCAGCTCGGACAGGGGGATGAACACTGAAGCTTTCTTT | CASSSDRGMNTEAFF
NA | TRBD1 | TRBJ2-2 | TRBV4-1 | TGCGCCAGCAGCCCGCTGGACAGGGGTACCGGGGAGCTGTTTTTT | CASSPLDRGTGELFF
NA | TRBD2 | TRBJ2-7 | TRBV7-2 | TGTGCCAGCAGCCCCCGCGGGGGTTTGTACGAGCAGTACTTC | CASSPRGGLYEQYF
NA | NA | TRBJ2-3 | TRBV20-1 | TGCAGTGCTAGAGCACTAGATACGCAGTATTTT | CSARALDTQYF
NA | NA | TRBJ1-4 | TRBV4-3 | TGCGCCAGCAGCCAAGGTCTGTATGAAAAACTGTTTTTT | CASSQGLYEKLFF
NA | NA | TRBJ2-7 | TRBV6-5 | TGTGCCAGCAGCCGGAAGAAGGCCTACGAGCAGTACTTC | CASSRKKAYEQYF
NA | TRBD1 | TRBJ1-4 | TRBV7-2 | TGTGCCAGCAGCTTAGGAGGGGGACAGGGGAATGAAAAACTGTTTTTT | CASSLGGGQGNEKLFF
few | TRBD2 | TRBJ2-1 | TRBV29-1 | TGCAGCGTTCCTAGCGGAGATGAGCAGTTCTTC | CSVPSGDEQFF